A single sample is the source of the 14 T cell receptor beta chains below, sequenced in a study of regulatory T cells in long-lasting Graves disease. Time point here: newly diagnosed GD, antithyroid drugs for less than 3 months. From PBMCs, RNA was extracted and then used to make the TCR library. Libraries of TCR beta came from iRepertoire HTBI primers plus Arm-PCR of CDR3 regions. TCRdb analysed the multiplex PCR reads with MiXCR anew, one entry per CDR3 protein. The table shows about 540,000 distinct CDR3 sequences, with approximately 13% occurring only once. The data also belong to a second study, concerning T cells in Graves' hyperthyroidism and ophthalmopathy.

Sequenced here: peripheral blood mononuclear cells (PBMCs), sampled at new diagnosis, from a patient treated with antithyroid drugs. These receptors were collected from a man younger than 45 with Graves disease.

This clonotype was detected only a few times. This chain links TRBV5-1 with TRBJ2-4; possible D gene TRBD1, 5 bases. CDR3 length: 16 residues. Looked up from germline, CDR1 is SGHRS and CDR2 is YFSETQ. Deletions cut 4 bases from V and 0 bases from J, with 14 bases between. CDR3 protein: CASSRGAELAKNIQYF. The CDR3, as DNA: TGCGCCAGCAGCCGTGGGGCGGAGCTAGCCAAAAACATTCAGTACTTC.

This clonotype was seen repeatedly, ten times or more. The rearrangement links TRBV11-2 to TRBJ1-2, with D unclear. Trimming left V 1 base short and J 6 bases short, with 9 bases between. The germline V gene has CDR1 SGHAT and CDR2 FQNNGV. The CDR3 runs to 13 residues. Here the CDR3 reads CASSLAPANGYTF. The CDR3 DNA reads TGTGCCAGCAGCTTAGCCCCGGCGAATGGCTACACCTTC.

The V gene is TRBV24-1, the J gene TRBJ2-3; 8 positions match TRBD1. CDR3 length equals 15 residues. V was clipped by 9 bases and J by 4 bases; unmatched bases: 11. Germline CDR1 is KGHDR and CDR2 is SFDVKD. The CDR3 nucleotides read TGTGCCACCTCGACCTTCGGACAGGGAGCAGATACGCAGTATTTT. This codes for CATSTFGQGADTQYF.

A note on this clonotype: A clone one base away is much larger, so this may be a read error. This chain uses TRBV7-8 with TRBJ1-1; D is possibly TRBD1 (5 bases). The V end was cut by 2 bases, the J end by 4 bases, with 8 bases between. CDR1 is SGHVS, CDR2 FQNEAQ, per germline. The CDR3 runs 13 residues. In DNA, the CDR3 is TGTGCCAGCAGCTTATGGGGGAGCACTGAAGCTTTCTTT. Translating gives CASSLWGSTEAFF.

This clonotype was seen ten or more times. The rearrangement links TRBV20-1 to TRBJ2-5; D possibly matches TRBD1 or TRBD2 (5 bases each). Germline V gene data show CDR1 as DFQATT and CDR2 as SNEGSKA (reference sequence). V shed 5 bases and J shed 5 bases, with 33 bases lying between them. This CDR3 region has 19 residues. The CDR3 protein is CSASSKNFLWGKLWETQYF. The CDR3 DNA follows: TGCAGTGCTTCCAGCAAAAACTTCCTCTGGGGGAAGCTATGGGAGACCCAGTACTTC.

This clonotype was observed a handful of times. The chain combines TRBV3-1 with TRBJ1-1; D is uncertain. This CDR3 is built from 14 residues. Germline V gene data show CDR1 as LGHDT and CDR2 as YNNKEL (reference sequence). V lost 7 bases and J lost 1, with 13 bases in between. The CDR3 bases are TGTGCCAGCACCTTCCAATCGGGGAACACTGAAGCTTTCTTT. This codes for CASTFQSGNTEAFF.

This clonotype was seen repeatedly, ten times or more. The V gene is TRBV5-1, the J gene TRBJ2-7; 10 bases are shared with TRBD2. From germline, CDR1 is SGHRS and CDR2 YFSETQ. The ends lost 0 bases at V and 2 bases at J; junction bases unmatched: 8. The CDR3 consists of 17 residues. The CDR3 region has the DNA TGCGCCAGCAGCTTGGCCGGGACTAGCGCGGGTACCTACGAGCAGTACTTC. Its protein is CASSLAGTSAGTYEQYF.

There are many counts of this clonotype. J is TRBJ2-7 and V is TRBV7-2; the D gene is possibly TRBD1 (6 bases). Germline CDR1 reads SGHTA; CDR2 reads FQGNSA. This CDR3 contains 14 residues. Deletions cut 1 base from V and 2 bases from J, with 9 bases between. The CDR3 DNA reads TGTGCCAGCAGCTTAGAGCCAGGGGCCTACGAGCAGTACTTC. This encodes CASSLEPGAYEQYF.

This clonotype was observed a few times. V usage is TRBV9 and J usage is TRBJ1-3; unclear D gene. Looked up from germline, CDR1 is SGDLS and CDR2 is YYNGEE. V was pared by 3 bases and J by 4 bases, with 5 bases between. This CDR3 has 12 residues. In DNA form, the CDR3 reads TGTGCCAGCAGCGGAAGAGGAAACACCATATATTTT. Its protein is CASSGRGNTIYF.

The table lists this clonotype with many counts. The rearrangement uses TRBV13 and TRBJ2-5; D call uncertain. In germline, CDR1 is PRHDT, CDR2 FYEKMQ (reference sequence). Trimming cost V 0 bases and J 4 bases, with 12 bases left between them. CDR3 length equals 15 residues. In nucleotides, the CDR3 is TGTGCCAGCAGCTTAGGCCGGTCTAGGGCAGAGACCCAGTACTTC. This sequence encodes CASSLGRSRAETQYF.

This clonotype was seen only a few times. The rearrangement links TRBV6-2 or TRBV6-3 to TRBJ1-1; D is perhaps TRBD1 (5 bases). Germline CDR1 and CDR2: MNHEY and SVGEGT. Trimming removed 7 bases from V and 4 bases from J, with 16 bases in between. The CDR3 totals 14 residues. CDR3 residues: CASILDAGFTEAFF. For the CDR3, the DNA is TGTGCCAGCATCCTCGACGCAGGGTTCACTGAAGCTTTCTTT.

This clonotype was detected only a few times. This sequence joins TRBV12-3 or TRBV12-4 and TRBJ2-7, with 12 bases aligning to TRBD2. This CDR3 region has 14 residues. V shed 6 bases and J 6 bases; nucleotides not matched to a gene: 6. This CDR3 is CASSPASGRGEQYF. As DNA, the CDR3 is TGTGCCAGCAGCCCCGCTAGCGGGAGGGGCGAGCAGTACTTC.

The V call is TRBV29-1, the J call TRBJ1-2; D not certain. Trimming left V 4 bases short and J 7 bases short, with 13 bases between. The CDR3 extends over 12 amino acids. Germline V gene lookup returns CDR1 SQVTM and CDR2 ANQGSEA. The CDR3 region has the DNA TGCAGCGTTGTATTTGGTGGGCTTGGCTACACCTTC. This sequence encodes CSVVFGGLGYTF.

Only a few counts were recorded for this clonotype. The J gene is TRBJ1-2, the V gene TRBV19; 10 nucleotides match TRBD1. Looked up from germline, CDR1 is LNHDA and CDR2 is SQIVND (reference sequence). V lost 6 bases, J lost 4 bases, and 5 bases stayed unmatched. CDR3 length: 14 amino acids. CDR3 in amino acids: CASRTGGEAYGYTF. The CDR3, as DNA: TGTGCCAGTAGGACAGGGGGCGAGGCCTATGGCTACACCTTC. Filled out from reference TRBV19 and TRBJ1-2, the complete variable domain reads DGGITQSPKYLFRKEGQNVTLSCEQNLNHDAMYWYRQDPGQGLRLIYYSQIVNDFQKGDIAEGYSVSREKKESFPLTVTSAQKNPTAFYLCASRTGGEAYGYTFGSGTRLTVV.